This T cell receptor beta chain stems from a study of cytomegalovirus exposure and HLA in healthy donors. The PCR made use of 60 Vbeta and 13 Jbeta primers. Here immunoSEQ multiplex PCR was the method, and the copy in TCRdb shows in-frame clones only, minus some. Of under 200,000 clones listed, 80% to 90% are singletons. The sample was PBMCs. This TCR was recovered from a man aged 50-59 years in good health and CMV-seropositive.

CDR3 sequence (DNA): TGTGCCAGTTTAGCCCCCGGGAAGACCTACGAGCAGTACTTC. Protein product: CASLAPGKTYEQYF. This rearrangement joins TRBV6-5 to TRBJ2-7; possible D gene TRBD2, 5 bases. The V gene lost 9 bases and the J gene lost 2 bases, with 17 bases spanning the gap. The V gene's germline CDR1 is MNHEY and CDR2 SVGAGI. This CDR3 has 14 residues.